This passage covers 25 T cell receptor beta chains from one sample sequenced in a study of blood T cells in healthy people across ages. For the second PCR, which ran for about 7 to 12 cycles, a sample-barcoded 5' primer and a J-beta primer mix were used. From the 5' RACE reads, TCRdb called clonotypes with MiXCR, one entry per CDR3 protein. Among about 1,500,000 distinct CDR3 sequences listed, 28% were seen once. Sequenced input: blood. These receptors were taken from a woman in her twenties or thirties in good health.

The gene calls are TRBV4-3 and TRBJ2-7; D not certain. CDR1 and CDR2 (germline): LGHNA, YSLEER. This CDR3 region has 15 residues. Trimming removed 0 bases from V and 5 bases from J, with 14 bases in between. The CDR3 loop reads CASSQEISPSDEQYF. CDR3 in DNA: TGCGCCAGCAGCCAAGAAATATCCCCTTCCGACGAGCAGTACTTC.

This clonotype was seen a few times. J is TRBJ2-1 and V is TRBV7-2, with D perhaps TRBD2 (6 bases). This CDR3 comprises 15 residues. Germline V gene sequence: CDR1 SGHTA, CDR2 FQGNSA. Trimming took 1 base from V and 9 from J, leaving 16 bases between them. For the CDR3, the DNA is TGTGCCAGCAGCTTAGGGAGGGCCGGGGGATTTGAGCAGTTCTTC. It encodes CASSLGRAGGFEQFF.

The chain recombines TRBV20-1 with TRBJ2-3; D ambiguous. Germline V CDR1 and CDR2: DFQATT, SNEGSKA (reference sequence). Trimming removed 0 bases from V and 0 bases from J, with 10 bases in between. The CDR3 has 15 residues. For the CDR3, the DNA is TGCAGTGCTAGAGATCGAAGAACTAGCACAGATACGCAGTATTTT. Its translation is CSARDRRTSTDTQYF.

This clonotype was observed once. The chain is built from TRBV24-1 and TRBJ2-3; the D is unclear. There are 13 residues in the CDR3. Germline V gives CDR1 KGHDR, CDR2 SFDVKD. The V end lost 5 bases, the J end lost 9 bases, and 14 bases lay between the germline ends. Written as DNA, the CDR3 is TGTGCCACCAGTGCGACCCGGTCGGGCACGCAGTATTTT. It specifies CATSATRSGTQYF.

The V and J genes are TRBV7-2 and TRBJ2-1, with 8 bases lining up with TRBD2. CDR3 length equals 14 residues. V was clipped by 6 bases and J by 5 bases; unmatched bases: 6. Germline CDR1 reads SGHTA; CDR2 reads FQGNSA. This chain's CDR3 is CASRSREGNNEQFF. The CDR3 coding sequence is TGTGCCAGCAGGAGCCGGGAGGGGAACAATGAGCAGTTCTTC.

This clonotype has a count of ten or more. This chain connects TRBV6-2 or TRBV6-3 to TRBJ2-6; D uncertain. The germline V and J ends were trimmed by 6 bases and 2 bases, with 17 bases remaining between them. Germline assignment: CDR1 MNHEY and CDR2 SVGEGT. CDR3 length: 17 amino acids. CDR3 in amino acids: CASSDAFLLPGANVLTF. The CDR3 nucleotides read TGTGCCAGCAGCGATGCCTTTCTTCTCCCTGGGGCCAACGTCCTGACTTTC.

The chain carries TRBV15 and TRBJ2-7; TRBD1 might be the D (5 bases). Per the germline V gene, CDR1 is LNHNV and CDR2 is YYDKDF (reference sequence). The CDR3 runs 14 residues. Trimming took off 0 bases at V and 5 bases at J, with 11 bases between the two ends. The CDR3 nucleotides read TGTGCCACCAGCAGAGATAGGCAGGGCCACGAGCAGTACTTC. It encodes CATSRDRQGHEQYF.

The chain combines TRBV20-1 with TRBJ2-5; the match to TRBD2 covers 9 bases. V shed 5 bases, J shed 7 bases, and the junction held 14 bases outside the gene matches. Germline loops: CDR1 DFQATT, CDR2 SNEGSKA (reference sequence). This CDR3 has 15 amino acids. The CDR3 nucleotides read TGCAGTGCTGAGGCGGGGGGACTAGCAGGAGGGACCCAGTACTTC. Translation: CSAEAGGLAGGTQYF.

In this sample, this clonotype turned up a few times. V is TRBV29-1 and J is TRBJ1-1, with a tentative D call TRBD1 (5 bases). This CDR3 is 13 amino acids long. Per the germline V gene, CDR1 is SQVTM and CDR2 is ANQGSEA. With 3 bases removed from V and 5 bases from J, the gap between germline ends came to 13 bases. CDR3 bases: TGCAGCGTTGATACAGGACGAAGAACTGAAGCTTTCTTT. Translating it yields CSVDTGRRTEAFF.

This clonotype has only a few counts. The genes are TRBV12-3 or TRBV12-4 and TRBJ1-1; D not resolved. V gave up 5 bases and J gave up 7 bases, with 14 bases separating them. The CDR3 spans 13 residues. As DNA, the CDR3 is TGTGCCAGCAGTAAATCCAGAGGAATTGAAGCTTTCTTT. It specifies CASSKSRGIEAFF.

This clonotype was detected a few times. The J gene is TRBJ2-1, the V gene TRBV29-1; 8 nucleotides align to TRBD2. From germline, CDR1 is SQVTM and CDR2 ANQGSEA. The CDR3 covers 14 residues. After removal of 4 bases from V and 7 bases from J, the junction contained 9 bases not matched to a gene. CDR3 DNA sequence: TGCAGCGTTGGATCGGGAGGGCAGTTTAATGAGCAGTTCTTC. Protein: CSVGSGGQFNEQFF.

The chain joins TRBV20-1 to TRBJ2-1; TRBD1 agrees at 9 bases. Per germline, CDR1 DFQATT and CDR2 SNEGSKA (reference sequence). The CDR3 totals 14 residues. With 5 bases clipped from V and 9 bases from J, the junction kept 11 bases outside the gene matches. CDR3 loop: CSAFRDRASSEQFF. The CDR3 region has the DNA TGCAGTGCTTTCCGGGACAGGGCTTCCAGTGAGCAGTTCTTC.

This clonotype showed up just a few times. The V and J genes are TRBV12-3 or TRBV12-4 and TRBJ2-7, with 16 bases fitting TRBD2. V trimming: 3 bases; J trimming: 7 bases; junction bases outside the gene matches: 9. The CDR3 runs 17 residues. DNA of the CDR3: TGTGCCAGCAGTTTGGCGGGGACTAGCGGGAGGGGAGGTGAGCAGTACTTC. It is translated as CASSLAGTSGRGGEQYF.

The CDR3 protein is CASSLPKETQYF. CDR3 bases: TGTGCCAGCAGTTTACCTAAAGAGACCCAGTACTTC. The chain joins TRBV27 to TRBJ2-5; D gene uncertain. V was trimmed by 2 bases and J by 3 bases, leaving 4 bases between them. The CDR3 has 12 residues. Looked up from germline, CDR1 is MNHEY and CDR2 is SMNVEV (reference sequence).

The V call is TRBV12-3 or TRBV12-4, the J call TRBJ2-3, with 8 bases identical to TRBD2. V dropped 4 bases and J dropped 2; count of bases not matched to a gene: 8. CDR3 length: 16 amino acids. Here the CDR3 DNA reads TGTGCCAGCAGTTCCTACCGCGGGGGGAACACAGATACGCAGTATTTT. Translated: CASSSYRGGNTDTQYF.

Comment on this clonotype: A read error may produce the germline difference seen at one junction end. CDR3 in DNA: TGCAGTGTTAGAGTGACGGGGAAAGCGCGGGGCAATGAGCAGTTCTTC. As protein: CSVRVTGKARGNEQFF. This chain uses TRBV20-1 with TRBJ2-1; a weak D match, TRBD2 (6 bases). This CDR3 is 16 amino acids long. Germline CDR1 is DFQATT and CDR2 is SNEGSKA (reference sequence).

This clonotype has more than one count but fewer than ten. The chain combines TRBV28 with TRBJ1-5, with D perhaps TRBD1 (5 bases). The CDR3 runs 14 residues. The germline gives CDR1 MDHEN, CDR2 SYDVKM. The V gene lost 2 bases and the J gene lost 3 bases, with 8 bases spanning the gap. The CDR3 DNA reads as TGTGCCAGCAGTTTAGCAGGGATCAATCAGCCCCAGCATTTT. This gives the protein CASSLAGINQPQHF.

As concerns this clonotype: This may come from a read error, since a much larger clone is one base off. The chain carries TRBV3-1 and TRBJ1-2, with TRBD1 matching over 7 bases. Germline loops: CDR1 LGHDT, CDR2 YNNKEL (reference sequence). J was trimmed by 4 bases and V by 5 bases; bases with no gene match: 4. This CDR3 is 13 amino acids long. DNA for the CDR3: TGTGCCAGCAGCTACCGGGACAGCTATGGCTACACCTTC. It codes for CASSYRDSYGYTF. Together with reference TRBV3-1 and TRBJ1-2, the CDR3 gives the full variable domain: DTAVSQTPKYLVTQMGNDKSIKCEQNLGHDTMYWYKQDSKKFLKIMFSYNNKELIINETVPNRFSPKSPDKAHLNLHINSLELGDSAVYFCASSYRDSYGYTFGSGTRLTVV.

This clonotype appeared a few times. This CDR3 reads CSASNPQGYYEQYF. The CDR3 DNA sequence: TGCAGTGCTAGCAACCCACAGGGGTACTACGAGCAGTACTTC. The rearrangement links TRBV20-1 to TRBJ2-7; TRBD1 matches at 7 bases. The CDR3 contains 14 residues. With 3 bases clipped from V and 3 bases from J, the junction kept 8 bases outside the gene matches. Per the germline V gene, CDR1 is DFQATT and CDR2 is SNEGSKA (reference sequence).

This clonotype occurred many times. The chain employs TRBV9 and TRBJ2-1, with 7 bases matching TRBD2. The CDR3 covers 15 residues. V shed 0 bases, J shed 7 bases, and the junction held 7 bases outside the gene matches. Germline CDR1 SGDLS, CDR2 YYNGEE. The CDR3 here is CASSVGPAGQNEQFF. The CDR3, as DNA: TGTGCCAGCAGCGTAGGTCCAGCGGGGCAGAATGAGCAGTTCTTC.

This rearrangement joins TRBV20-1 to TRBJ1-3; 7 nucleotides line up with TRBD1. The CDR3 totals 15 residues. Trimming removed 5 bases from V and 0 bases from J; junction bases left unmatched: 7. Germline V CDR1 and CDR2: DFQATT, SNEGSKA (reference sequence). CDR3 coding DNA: TGCAGTGCTGGACCGCGGGACAGCTCTGGAAACACCATATATTTT. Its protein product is CSAGPRDSSGNTIYF.

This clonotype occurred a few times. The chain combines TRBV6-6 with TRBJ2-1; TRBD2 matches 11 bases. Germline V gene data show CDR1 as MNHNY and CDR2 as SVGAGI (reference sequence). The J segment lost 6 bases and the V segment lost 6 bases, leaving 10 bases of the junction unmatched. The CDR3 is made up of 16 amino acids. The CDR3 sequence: CASRPQIAGGPNEQFF. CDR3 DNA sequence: TGTGCCAGCAGGCCTCAGATAGCGGGGGGGCCCAATGAGCAGTTCTTC.

The CDR3 loop reads CASTRRAQETQYF. In DNA, the CDR3 is TGTGCCAGCACGCGACGAGCCCAAGAGACCCAGTACTTC. The rearrangement uses TRBV2 and TRBJ2-5, with no clear D. This CDR3 is built from 13 residues. Germline CDR1 and CDR2: SNHLY and FYNNEI. With 7 bases removed from V and 1 base from J, the gap between germline ends came to 10 bases.

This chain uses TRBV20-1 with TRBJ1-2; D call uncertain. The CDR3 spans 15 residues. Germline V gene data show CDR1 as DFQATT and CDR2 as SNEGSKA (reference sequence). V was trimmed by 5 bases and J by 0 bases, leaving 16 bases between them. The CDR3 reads CSAPPRREANYGYTF. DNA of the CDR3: TGCAGTGCTCCCCCCCGGCGGGAGGCTAACTATGGCTACACCTTC.

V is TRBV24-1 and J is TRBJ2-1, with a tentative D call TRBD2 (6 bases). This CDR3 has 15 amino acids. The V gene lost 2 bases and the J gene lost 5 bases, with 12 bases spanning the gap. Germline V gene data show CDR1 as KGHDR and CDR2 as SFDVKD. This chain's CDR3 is CATSDSLTSNNEQFF. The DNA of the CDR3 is TGTGCCACCAGTGATTCGCTGACTAGTAACAATGAGCAGTTCTTC.